This T cell receptor beta chain came from a study of blood T cell repertoires in COVID-19. About the research overall: Researchers got acute and convalescent COVID-19 samples from the United States, Italy and Spain. In each case, the material was cDNA or gDNA derived from T cells, B-cell-depleted T cells, or PBMCs.

Original methodology: Reference gene primer amplification yielded estimated nucleated cell counts. Sequencing used immunoSEQ multiplex PCR; TCRdb keeps in-frame clones, though not all of them. The V and J calls and the clone size are those of that table, but D and trimming were determined from the DNA. The profile shows approximately 150,000 clones, approximately 83% of them singletons. V was trimmed by 4 bases and J by 5 bases, leaving 11 bases between them. The CDR3 length is 13 residues. Germline CDR1 SGHTA, CDR2 FQGNSA. The receptor was derived from a man aged 70-80 years with active or convalescent COVID-19. The V and J genes are TRBV7-2 and TRBJ1-2; tentative D call: TRBD1 (6 bases). Material: peripheral blood. CDR3 DNA sequence: TGTGCCAGCAGCTCCGACAGGTTATATGGCTACACCTTC. Residues: CASSSDRLYGYTF.